The 30 T cell receptor beta chains below were found in one sample sequenced in a study of cytomegalovirus exposure and HLA in healthy donors. The PCR had 60 Vbeta and 13 Jbeta primers. Profiling relied on immunoSEQ multiplex PCR, and the TCRdb table lists in-frame clones only, not all of them. This sample has tens of thousands of clones, with 10% found just once. Source material: PBMCs. The receptors shown here come from a man in his 60s in good health and CMV-seropositive.

This clone was seen only a few times. The V gene is TRBV4-1, the J gene TRBJ2-3; 7 nucleotides agree with TRBD2. The CDR3 is 13 amino acids. Germline V gives CDR1 MGHRA, CDR2 YSYEKL. V lost 4 bases to trimming and J lost 3 bases; unmatched junction nucleotides: 1. The DNA for the CDR3 is TGCGCCAGCAGCCCAGCGGGGACAGATACGCAGTATTTT. Its translation: CASSPAGTDTQYF.

This sequence joins TRBV6-5 and TRBJ2-1; 7 bases line up with TRBD2. In germline, CDR1 is MNHEY, CDR2 SVGAGI. This CDR3 has 14 residues. J was trimmed by 0 bases and V by 6 bases; bases with no gene match: 2. Here the CDR3 reads CASSWTSSYNEQFF. CDR3 DNA sequence: TGTGCCAGCAGCTGGACTAGCTCCTACAATGAGCAGTTCTTC.

This clone was detected only a few times. The chain recombines TRBV19 with TRBJ1-6; D might be TRBD1 (6 bases). The germline V gene has CDR1 LNHDA and CDR2 SQIVND (reference sequence). Between the trimmed V and J ends, which lost 9 bases and 17 bases, there was a span of 14 bases. The CDR3 sequence is 10 residues long. CDR3 in amino acids: CASSGGAIHF. The CDR3 coding sequence is TGTGCCAGCAGCGGGGGCGCAATCCACTTT.

The rearrangement joins TRBV30 to TRBJ2-7; TRBD2 aligns across 10 bases. After removal of 3 bases from V and 2 bases from J, the junction contained 4 bases not matched to a gene. The CDR3 is made up of 14 amino acids. Germline-derived CDR1 and CDR2 are GTSNPN and SVGIG (reference sequence). In DNA form, the CDR3 reads TGTGCCTGGAGGATTAGCGGGGGGACCTACGAGCAGTACGTC. This sequence encodes CAWRISGGTYEQYV.

The V gene is TRBV25-1, the J gene TRBJ2-7; TRBD2 aligns across 7 bases. This CDR3 is 13 amino acids long. The V gene's germline CDR1 is MGHDK and CDR2 SYGVNS. Trimming cost V 8 bases and J 3 bases; bases outside gene matches: 7. The chain's CDR3 is CASARRGSYEQYV. The CDR3 DNA follows: TGTGCCAGCGCAAGGCGGGGGAGCTACGAGCAGTACGTC.

This clone was counted a single time. The rearrangement uses TRBV9 and TRBJ2-1; D is possibly TRBD2 (6 bases). The germline gives CDR1 SGDLS, CDR2 YYNGEE. The CDR3 covers 14 residues. The ends were cut back, 4 bases at V and 10 bases at J, with 18 bases in the middle. Written as DNA, the CDR3 is TGTGCCAGCAGCCCCAACCCGTTGGGGAGGGAGCAGTTCTTC. Encoded protein: CASSPNPLGREQFF.

This clone was seen only a few times. The V call is TRBV5-4, the J call TRBJ1-1; TRBD1 might be the D (5 bases). Trimming took off 2 bases at V and 8 bases at J, with 13 bases between the two ends. Germline CDR1 and CDR2: SGHNT and YYREEE (reference sequence). The CDR3 extends over 13 amino acids. As DNA, the CDR3 is TGTGCCAGCAGCTTCCAGGGTTTGCGAGAAGCTTTCTTT. This gives the protein CASSFQGLREAFF.

This chain links TRBV7-6 with TRBJ2-2, with 7 positions matching TRBD2. Unmatched junction bases numbered 11, after V lost 5 bases and J lost 5 bases. This CDR3 is 16 amino acids long. CDR1 is SGHVS and CDR2 is FNYEAQ in the germline V gene. CDR3 sequence: CASSPRPSGATGELFF. The CDR3 DNA sequence: TGTGCCAGCAGCCCCCGGCCTAGCGGTGCTACCGGGGAGCTGTTTTTT.

This clone was found a few times. The chain couples TRBV7-9 to TRBJ2-1, with a weak D call TRBD2 (5 bases). Germline V CDR1 and CDR2: SEHNR, FQNEAQ (reference sequence). The CDR3 has 16 residues. V was shortened by 5 bases and J by 0 bases, with 14 bases between the two germline ends. Here the CDR3 reads CASSPVESGSYNEQFF. CDR3 bases: TGTGCCAGCAGCCCCGTGGAAAGCGGCTCCTACAATGAGCAGTTCTTC. Complete variable domain (other parts from reference TRBV7-9 and TRBJ2-1): DTGVSQNPRHKITKRGQNVTFRCDPISEHNRLYWYRQTLGQGPEFLTYFQNEAQLEKSRLLSDRFSAERPKGSFSTLEIQRTEQGDSAMYLCASSPVESGSYNEQFFGPGTRLTVL.

Worth noting for this clone: Sequence at one end of the junction differs from germline and may be a read error. This chain connects TRBV29-1 to TRBJ2-1, with 11 bases lining up with TRBD2. Germline CDR1 is SQVTM and CDR2 is ANQGSEA. CDR3 length: 15 amino acids. In nucleotides, the CDR3 is TGCAGCGGTGAAACTAGCGGGAGTCGCCCAGGGGAGCAGTTCTTC. This gives the protein CSGETSGSRPGEQFF.

This sequence joins TRBV4-1 and TRBJ1-1; 7 bases are a match to TRBD1. The V and J ends lost 3 bases and 4 bases, in that order; junction bases with no gene match: 8. CDR1 and CDR2 from the germline V gene are MGHRA and YSYEKL. The CDR3 is made up of 15 amino acids. The DNA for the CDR3 is TGCGCCAGCAGCCACGGTAGGGGGCGCGGCACTGAAGCTTTCTTT. The encoded protein is CASSHGRGRGTEAFF.

The V call is TRBV15, the J call TRBJ1-6; D is undetermined. V lost 7 bases and J lost 7, with 14 bases in between. Germline V gene sequence: CDR1 LNHNV, CDR2 YYDKDF (reference sequence). This CDR3 contains 14 residues. The CDR3 sequence is CATTLDRQNSPLHF. The CDR3 region has the DNA TGTGCCACCACCCTAGATCGGCAGAATTCACCCCTCCACTTT.

The rearrangement links TRBV6-4 to TRBJ2-1, with a weak D call TRBD2 (6 bases). Germline lookup yields CDR1 MRHNA and CDR2 SNTAGT. CDR3 length: 16 amino acids. Trimming removed 2 bases at V and 7 bases at J, with 18 bases between. The CDR3 loop is CASSDTVRGATNEQFF. The CDR3 DNA follows: TGTGCCAGCAGTGACACCGTCCGCGGGGCGACTAATGAGCAGTTCTTC.

The chain combines TRBV5-6 with TRBJ2-1; TRBD2 might be the D (6 bases). The CDR3 sequence is 15 residues long. V lost 1 base and J 4 bases, leaving 12 bases between the germline ends. Germline CDR1 and CDR2: SGHDT and YYEEEE. The CDR3 spells CASSLYGSGYNEQFF. CDR3 DNA: TGTGCCAGCAGCTTGTATGGTAGCGGATACAATGAGCAGTTCTTC.

This clone was counted between two and nine times. The chain is built from TRBV27 and TRBJ2-7; TRBD1 matches 7 bases. The CDR3 consists of 15 residues. Germline trimming cut 5 bases from V and 2 bases from J; bases unmatched to any gene: 9. From germline, CDR1 is MNHEY and CDR2 SMNVEV (reference sequence). The CDR3 sequence is CASSQDRVGAYEQYV. The CDR3 DNA is TGTGCCAGCAGTCAAGACAGGGTAGGAGCCTACGAGCAGTACGTC.

This clone was recorded at least ten times. The chain has TRBV2 and TRBJ1-2; D is unresolved. CDR1 and CDR2 (germline): SNHLY, FYNNEI. V was shortened by 6 bases and J by 0 bases, with 17 bases between the two germline ends. The CDR3 is 16 residues long. The CDR3: CASSPPGGQTNYGYTF. CDR3 bases: TGTGCCAGCAGCCCACCCGGCGGCCAGACTAACTATGGCTACACCTTC.

This clone was detected only a few times. The chain is built from TRBV9 and TRBJ2-7; 8 bases are shared with TRBD1. The trim removed 2 bases at V and 3 bases at J, leaving 10 bases unmatched. The CDR3 extends over 16 amino acids. The germline gives CDR1 SGDLS, CDR2 YYNGEE. The CDR3 spells CASSVGVQDRDYEQYF. CDR3 coding DNA: TGTGCCAGCAGCGTCGGGGTCCAGGACAGGGACTACGAGCAGTACTTC. Variable domain in full (rest from reference TRBV9 and TRBJ2-7): DSGVTQTPKHLITATGQRVTLRCSPRSGDLSVYWYQQSLDQGLQFLIQYYNGEERAKGNILERFSAQQFPDLHSELNLSSLELGDSALYFCASSVGVQDRDYEQYFGPGTRLTVT.

In its sample, this clone was seen a few times. The rearrangement uses TRBV6-6 and TRBJ1-2, with 9 nucleotides matching TRBD1. This CDR3 spans 14 amino acids. Germline V gene sequence: CDR1 MNHNY, CDR2 SVGAGI (reference sequence). The V gene end was trimmed by 8 bases and the J gene end by 5 bases; junction bases not matched to a gene: 9. The CDR3 here is CASCLQGASYGYTF. CDR3 in DNA: TGTGCCAGCTGTTTACAGGGGGCGAGTTATGGCTACACCTTC.

This clone has more than one count but fewer than ten. The chain carries TRBV5-8 and TRBJ2-1; D gene ambiguous. Germline loops: CDR1 SGHTS, CDR2 YDEGEE. Trimming left V 3 bases short and J 1 base short, with 8 bases between. The CDR3 is made up of 14 amino acids. The CDR3 coding sequence is TGTGCCAGCAGCTACCGACTTTCCTACAATGAGCAGTTCTTC. As protein: CASSYRLSYNEQFF. The whole variable domain, remainder taken from reference TRBV5-8 and TRBJ2-1, is EAGVTQSPTHLIKTRGQQATLRCSPISGHTSVYWYQQALGLGLQFLLWYDEGEERNRGNFPPRFSGRQFPNYSSELNVNALELEDSALYLCASSYRLSYNEQFFGPGTRLTVL.

This clone came up a few times. CDR3 nucleotide sequence: TGTGCCAGCTCGGGGCTAGCGGGAGGTGACACAGATACGCAGTATTTT. It specifies CASSGLAGGDTDTQYF. J is TRBJ2-3 and V is TRBV18; 11 bases fit TRBD2. Germline V CDR1 and CDR2: KGHSH, LQKENI. The length of the CDR3 is 16 residues. With 6 bases clipped from V and 2 bases from J, the junction kept 7 bases outside the gene matches.

The chain joins TRBV18 to TRBJ2-2; D perhaps matches TRBD2 (6 bases). V was trimmed by 2 bases and J by 4 bases, leaving 14 bases between them. The CDR3 runs to 16 residues. Germline values: CDR1 KGHSH, CDR2 LQKENI. The CDR3 reads CASSPIRDFPTGELFF. CDR3 nucleotide sequence: TGTGCCAGCTCACCAATAAGGGACTTCCCCACCGGGGAGCTGTTTTTT.

This chain uses TRBV28 with TRBJ1-5; maybe TRBD1 (5 bases). Germline V gene data show CDR1 as MDHEN and CDR2 as SYDVKM. V lost 4 bases to trimming and J lost 6 bases, with 25 bases between them. CDR3 length equals 18 residues. This CDR3 is CASSSPFFSQGSAQPQHF. CDR3 DNA sequence: TGTGCCAGCAGTTCCCCCTTTTTTTCGCAGGGATCGGCTCAGCCCCAGCATTTT.

The V gene is TRBV19, the J gene TRBJ2-5; tentatively, D is TRBD2 (6 bases). Trimming cost V 3 bases and J 0 bases, with 14 bases left between them. CDR3 size: 16 residues. Germline lookup yields CDR1 LNHDA and CDR2 SQIVND (reference sequence). The CDR3 DNA sequence: TGTGCCAGTAGTATCCTCGGGGGAAGGGACCAAGAGACCCAGTACTTC. Amino acids: CASSILGGRDQETQYF.

The chain carries TRBV5-1 and TRBJ2-1, with 8 bases identical to TRBD1. The CDR3 sequence is 14 residues long. CDR1 is SGHRS and CDR2 is YFSETQ in the germline V gene. With 0 bases clipped from V and 6 bases from J, the junction kept 2 bases outside the gene matches. CDR3: CASSLADRGNEQFF. The CDR3 region has the DNA TGCGCCAGCAGCTTGGCCGACAGGGGCAATGAGCAGTTCTTC. The entire variable domain, with the rest obtained from reference TRBV5-1 and TRBJ2-1, is as follows: KAGVTQTPRYLIKTRGQQVTLSCSPISGHRSVSWYQQTPGQGLQFLFEYFSETQRNKGNFPGRFSGRQFSNSRSEMNVSTLELGDSALYLCASSLADRGNEQFFGPGTRLTVL.

This clone was counted only a few times. Mismatch with germline at one junction end may stem from a read error. The rearrangement uses TRBV6-6 and TRBJ1-6, with 8 bases fitting TRBD1. CDR3 length: 15 residues. Germline V gene lookup returns CDR1 MNHNY and CDR2 SVGAGI (reference sequence). CDR3 sequence reads: CASSHSGGADSPLHF. CDR3 bases: TGTGCCAGCAGTCACTCAGGGGGCGCAGATTCACCCCTCCACTTT.

V and J are TRBV25-1 and TRBJ1-5, with D possibly being TRBD1 (5 bases). With 4 bases removed from V and 6 bases from J, the gap between germline ends came to 10 bases. This CDR3 is 13 amino acids long. Germline CDR1 and CDR2: MGHDK and SYGVNS. CDR3 region: CASSGQGGQPQHF. The CDR3 region has the DNA TGTGCCAGCAGTGGGCAGGGTGGTCAGCCCCAGCATTTT.

In this sample, this clone turned up a few times. This chain links TRBV6-6 with TRBJ1-4, with TRBD1 as a possible D gene (5 bases). The germline V gene encodes CDR1 MNHNY and CDR2 SVGAGI (reference sequence). Trimming took 4 bases from V and 4 from J, leaving 13 bases between them. This CDR3 has 15 amino acids. The CDR3 DNA reads as TGTGCCAGCAGTTCATCCCGGGGGGTTAATGAAAAACTGTTTTTT. It codes for CASSSSRGVNEKLFF.

This chain links TRBV5-3 with TRBJ1-3, with TRBD1 matching over 8 bases. TRBV5-3 is an ORF, and what it does is uncertain. The CDR3 is 12 residues long. With 4 bases clipped from V and 11 bases from J, the junction kept 5 bases outside the gene matches. CDR3 sequence: CARSPRGPPIYF. The CDR3 coding sequence is TGTGCCAGAAGCCCCAGGGGGCCCCCCATATATTTT.

This clone appeared a few times. V usage is TRBV25-1 and J usage is TRBJ2-2; possibly TRBD2 for D (6 bases). This CDR3 region has 16 residues. CDR1 is MGHDK, CDR2 SYGVNS, per germline. Deletions cut 2 bases from V and 6 bases from J, with 16 bases between. The CDR3 protein is CASSEPGSVNAGELFF. The CDR3 DNA reads as TGTGCCAGCAGTGAACCCGGGAGCGTCAACGCCGGGGAGCTGTTTTTT.

The chain joins TRBV29-1 to TRBJ2-7, with 9 nucleotides matching TRBD1. The V gene end was trimmed by 6 bases and the J gene end by 3 bases; junction bases not matched to a gene: 6. The germline V gene has CDR1 SQVTM and CDR2 ANQGSEA. The CDR3 is made up of 13 amino acids. The CDR3 here is CSVRQGVDYEQYF. The CDR3 nucleotides read TGCAGCGTACGACAGGGGGTAGACTACGAGCAGTACTTC.